These 23 T cell receptor beta chains were sequenced from one sample in a study of blood T cell repertoires in COVID-19. Assay used: immunoSEQ multiplex PCR; TCRdb lists only in-frame clones, some missing. The sample shows approximately 100,000 clones, roughly 79% of them seen only once. What was sequenced was peripheral blood. The receptor set was obtained from a human donor in a cohort sampled during active COVID-19.

In DNA, the CDR3 is TGTGCCAGCAAAAGACTAGCGGGGACTACAGATACGCAGTATTTT. Translating it yields CASKRLAGTTDTQYF. V gene TRBV6-5 combines with J gene TRBJ2-3, with TRBD2 identical over 11 bases. V lost 7 bases, J lost 3 bases, and 6 bases stayed unmatched. The germline V gene encodes CDR1 MNHEY and CDR2 SVGAGI. This CDR3 is 15 amino acids long.

The gene calls are TRBV21-1 and TRBJ2-7; TRBD2, the table's D call, lacks a check against the DNA. TRBV21-1 is a listed pseudogene. The CDR3 length is 15 residues. The CDR3 nucleotides are TGTGCCAGCAGCAGCTCCCGGGAACAACTTTACGAGCAGTACTTC. This codes for CASSSSREQLYEQYF.

This rearrangement joins TRBV20-1 to TRBJ2-7; TRBD2 aligns across 10 bases. Trimming removed 3 bases from V and 6 bases from J; junction bases left unmatched: 11. The germline V gene has CDR1 DFQATT and CDR2 SNEGSKA (reference sequence). CDR3 length: 15 amino acids. The CDR3 loop reads CSASPSGSPAIEQYF. The DNA for the CDR3 is TGCAGTGCTAGTCCTAGCGGGAGTCCGGCGATCGAGCAGTACTTC.

J is TRBJ1-6 and V is TRBV6-2 or TRBV6-3; 10 bases fit TRBD1. Germline V gene data show CDR1 as MNHEY and CDR2 as SVGEGT. Trimming at V came to 4 bases and at J to 8 bases, leaving 8 bases not matched to a gene. The CDR3 is made up of 16 amino acids. DNA for the CDR3: TGTGCCAGCAGTTGGGTCGGGACAGGGGTTTATTCACCCCTCCACTTT. Its translation is CASSWVGTGVYSPLHF.

This clone was counted ten times or more. V and J are TRBV11-1 and TRBJ2-7, with 7 bases lining up with TRBD1. Germline V gene lookup returns CDR1 SGHAT and CDR2 FQDESV (reference sequence). CDR3 length: 16 residues. V trimming: 1 base; J trimming: 0 bases; junction bases outside the gene matches: 6. CDR3 bases: TGTGCCAGCAGCTTAGATTCAGGGGGAAGCTCCTACGAGCAGTACTTC. Translation: CASSLDSGGSSYEQYF.

This chain joins TRBV18 and TRBJ1-1; D is uncertain. The CDR3 runs 13 residues. The germline gives CDR1 KGHSH, CDR2 LQKENI. V gave up 3 bases and J gave up 1 base, with 6 bases separating them. CDR3 protein: CASSPRGNTEAFF. CDR3 bases: TGTGCCAGCTCACCTCGGGGGAACACTGAAGCTTTCTTT.

This clone was seen just once. This chain uses TRBV19 with TRBJ2-7; 14 bases agree with TRBD2. The germline V gene encodes CDR1 LNHDA and CDR2 SQIVND (reference sequence). This CDR3 contains 16 residues. V lost 4 bases to trimming and J lost 1 base; unmatched junction nucleotides: 3. CDR3 sequence: CASSTGLAGGSYEQYF. In DNA form, the CDR3 reads TGTGCCAGTAGTACCGGACTAGCGGGAGGATCCTACGAGCAGTACTTC.

The chain combines TRBV27 with TRBJ2-2; D might be TRBD2 (5 bases). CDR1 and CDR2 from the germline V gene are MNHEY and SMNVEV (reference sequence). This CDR3 contains 14 residues. Trimming stripped 6 bases from V and 0 bases from J, with 8 bases between. The CDR3 DNA follows: TGTGCCAGCAGGTGGGGAGCGAACACCGGGGAGCTGTTTTTT. Translating it yields CASRWGANTGELFF.

This clone was observed a handful of times. The chain uses TRBV15 and TRBJ2-1, with D perhaps matching TRBD2 (5 bases). V gave up 1 base and J gave up 1 base, with 5 bases separating them. CDR1 is LNHNV and CDR2 is YYDKDF in the germline V gene (reference sequence). CDR3 length: 14 amino acids. CDR3 region: CATSRAGSYNEQFF. DNA for the CDR3: TGTGCCACCAGCAGAGCGGGGTCCTACAATGAGCAGTTCTTC.

This chain joins TRBV6-5 and TRBJ1-1, with D unclear. Germline CDR1 is MNHEY and CDR2 is SVGAGI. The CDR3 sequence is 11 residues long. In DNA form, the CDR3 reads TGTGTGAGCATTGGGAACACTGAAGCTTTCTTT. It translates to CVSIGNTEAFF.

The chain has TRBV5-1 and TRBJ2-1; the match to TRBD2 covers 16 bases. The CDR3 has 16 amino acids. Unmatched junction bases numbered 6, after V lost 4 bases and J lost 8 bases. CDR1 is SGHRS and CDR2 is YFSETQ in the germline V gene. The CDR3, as DNA: TGCGCCAGCAGCCTAGGGACTAGCGGGGGGGTGGATGAGCAGTTCTTC. Protein product: CASSLGTSGGVDEQFF.

This sequence joins TRBV28 and TRBJ2-7, with a possible D match to TRBD2 (6 bases). CDR3 length equals 15 residues. Germline V gene data show CDR1 as MDHEN and CDR2 as SYDVKM. Trimming cost V 2 bases and J 5 bases, with 16 bases left between them. The CDR3 coding sequence is TGTGCCAGCAGTTTAGGGGGGACGGGATTCCACGAGCAGTACTTC. Amino acids: CASSLGGTGFHEQYF.

The chain has TRBV3-1 (or the pseudogene TRBV3-2) and TRBJ2-1; the match to TRBD2 covers 9 bases. CDR1 LGHDT and CDR2 YNNKEL come from the germline V gene (reference sequence). The CDR3 totals 20 residues. The trim removed 1 base at V and 5 bases at J, leaving 18 bases unmatched. CDR3 DNA sequence: TGTGCCAGCAGCCAAGTATTCACTAGCGGGTTTAGGCAGAACAACAATGAGCAGTTCTTC. Translated, it gives CASSQVFTSGFRQNNNEQFF.

The chain carries TRBV6-5 and TRBJ2-5; D remains ambiguous. This CDR3 has 16 amino acids. CDR1 is MNHEY and CDR2 is SVGAGI in the germline V gene. The ends were cut back, 2 bases at V and 6 bases at J, with 19 bases in the middle. CDR3 region: CASSYLPLGFEKTQYF. The CDR3 DNA reads TGTGCCAGCAGTTACCTACCCCTCGGGTTCGAAAAGACCCAGTACTTC.

This chain connects TRBV7-2 to TRBJ2-7; the match to TRBD2 covers 7 bases. Germline V gene lookup returns CDR1 SGHTA and CDR2 FQGNSA. CDR3 length equals 14 residues. V was clipped by 5 bases and J by 4 bases; unmatched bases: 8. The CDR3 sequence: CASSPPGLQYEQYF. The CDR3 coding sequence is TGTGCCAGCAGCCCACCGGGACTACAGTACGAGCAGTACTTC.

The chain carries TRBV11-1 and TRBJ2-7; TRBD1 matches at 8 bases. The length of the CDR3 is 13 residues. The germline V gene encodes CDR1 SGHAT and CDR2 FQDESV (reference sequence). J was trimmed by 3 bases and V by 5 bases; bases with no gene match: 3. DNA of the CDR3: TGTGCCAGCAGCCGGGACAGGAGCTACGAGCAGTACTTC. It yields the protein CASSRDRSYEQYF. Full variable domain (rest looked up from reference TRBV11-1 and TRBJ2-7): EAEVAQSPRYKITEKSQAVAFWCDPISGHATLYWYRQILGQGPELLVQFQDESVVDDSQLPKDRFSAERLKGVDSTLKIQPAELGDSAMYLCASSRDRSYEQYFGPGTRLTVT.

The chain uses TRBV6-5 and TRBJ1-3; D is unclear. Germline assignment: CDR1 MNHEY and CDR2 SVGAGI. V lost 6 bases and J 0 bases, leaving 12 bases between the germline ends. This CDR3 is 15 amino acids long. Here the CDR3 DNA reads TGTGCCAGCAGCCCGACTGGTCGCTCTGGAAACACCATATATTTT. This encodes CASSPTGRSGNTIYF.

The count of this clone is one. This chain uses TRBV5-1 with TRBJ1-2; 12 bases map to TRBD1. CDR1 and CDR2 from the germline V gene are SGHRS and YFSETQ. This CDR3 has 13 residues. V lost 4 bases to trimming and J lost 8 bases; unmatched junction nucleotides: 3. For the CDR3, the DNA is TGCGCCAGCAGCCTGGGACAGGGGGCGGGCTACACCTTC. This codes for CASSLGQGAGYTF.

This clone has just one count. The rearrangement joins TRBV7-2 to TRBJ2-2; D not certain. The V gene lost 4 bases and the J gene lost 1 base, with 10 bases spanning the gap. CDR3 length equals 15 residues. Germline V lookup: CDR1 SGHTA, CDR2 FQGNSA. In DNA, the CDR3 is TGTGCCAGCAGCTCAGACACTTTGAACACCGGGGAGCTGTTTTTT. Its protein product is CASSSDTLNTGELFF.

Details on this clone: Additional DNA sequences in this sample encode the identical CDR3. This chain joins TRBV19 and TRBJ2-7, with TRBD1 as a possible D gene (5 bases). The CDR3 is made up of 13 amino acids. The ends were cut back, 1 base at V and 5 bases at J, with 9 bases in the middle. Germline V gives CDR1 LNHDA, CDR2 SQIVND (reference sequence). CDR3 in DNA: TGTGCCAGTAGTATAGTTGGGGCCCACGAGCAGTACTTC. Translating it yields CASSIVGAHEQYF. The whole variable domain, filled in from reference TRBV19 and TRBJ2-7, reads DGGITQSPKYLFRKEGQNVTLSCEQNLNHDAMYWYRQDPGQGLRLIYYSQIVNDFQKGDIAEGYSVSREKKESFPLTVTSAQKNPTAFYLCASSIVGAHEQYFGPGTRLTVT.

The CDR3 protein is CASSLDRAAGRPQHF. The CDR3 DNA is TGTGCCAGCAGCTTGGACAGGGCCGCCGGACGGCCCCAGCATTTT. The chain has TRBV7-2 and TRBJ1-5; TRBD1 matches 8 bases. Trimming cost V 3 bases and J 9 bases; bases outside gene matches: 10. The CDR3 has 15 amino acids. CDR1 and CDR2 from the germline V gene are SGHTA and FQGNSA. The variable domain in full, completed from reference TRBV7-2 and TRBJ1-5, reads GAGVSQSPSNKVTEKGKDVELRCDPISGHTALYWYRQSLGQGLEFLIYFQGNSAPDKSGLPSDRFSAERTGGSVSTLTIQRTQQEDSAVYLCASSLDRAAGRPQHFGDGTRLSIL.

Here the CDR3 DNA reads TGTGCCAGCAGCTTGCTCGGTCCCGGGGGATCTGGAAACACCATATATTTT. Its protein product is CASSLLGPGGSGNTIYF. The V and J genes are TRBV5-6 and TRBJ1-3, with TRBD1 as a possible D gene (5 bases). V was trimmed by 1 base and J by 1 base, leaving 15 bases between them. Per the germline V gene, CDR1 is SGHDT and CDR2 is YYEEEE. CDR3 length: 17 residues. The variable domain in full, with the rest retrieved from reference TRBV5-6 and TRBJ1-3, is DAGVTQSPTHLIKTRGQQVTLRCSPKSGHDTVSWYQQALGQGPQFIFQYYEEEERQRGNFPDRFSGHQFPNYSSELNVNALLLGDSALYLCASSLLGPGGSGNTIYFGEGSWLTVV.

This clone has just a few counts. The chain combines TRBV3-1 (or the pseudogene TRBV3-2) with TRBJ2-5; D call uncertain. V lost 3 bases and J 5 bases, leaving 4 bases between the germline ends. The CDR3 totals 11 residues. Germline CDR1 is LGHDT and CDR2 is YNNKEL (reference sequence). The CDR3 bases are TGTGCCAGCAGCCATCAGGAGACCCAGTACTTC. Translation gives CASSHQETQYF.